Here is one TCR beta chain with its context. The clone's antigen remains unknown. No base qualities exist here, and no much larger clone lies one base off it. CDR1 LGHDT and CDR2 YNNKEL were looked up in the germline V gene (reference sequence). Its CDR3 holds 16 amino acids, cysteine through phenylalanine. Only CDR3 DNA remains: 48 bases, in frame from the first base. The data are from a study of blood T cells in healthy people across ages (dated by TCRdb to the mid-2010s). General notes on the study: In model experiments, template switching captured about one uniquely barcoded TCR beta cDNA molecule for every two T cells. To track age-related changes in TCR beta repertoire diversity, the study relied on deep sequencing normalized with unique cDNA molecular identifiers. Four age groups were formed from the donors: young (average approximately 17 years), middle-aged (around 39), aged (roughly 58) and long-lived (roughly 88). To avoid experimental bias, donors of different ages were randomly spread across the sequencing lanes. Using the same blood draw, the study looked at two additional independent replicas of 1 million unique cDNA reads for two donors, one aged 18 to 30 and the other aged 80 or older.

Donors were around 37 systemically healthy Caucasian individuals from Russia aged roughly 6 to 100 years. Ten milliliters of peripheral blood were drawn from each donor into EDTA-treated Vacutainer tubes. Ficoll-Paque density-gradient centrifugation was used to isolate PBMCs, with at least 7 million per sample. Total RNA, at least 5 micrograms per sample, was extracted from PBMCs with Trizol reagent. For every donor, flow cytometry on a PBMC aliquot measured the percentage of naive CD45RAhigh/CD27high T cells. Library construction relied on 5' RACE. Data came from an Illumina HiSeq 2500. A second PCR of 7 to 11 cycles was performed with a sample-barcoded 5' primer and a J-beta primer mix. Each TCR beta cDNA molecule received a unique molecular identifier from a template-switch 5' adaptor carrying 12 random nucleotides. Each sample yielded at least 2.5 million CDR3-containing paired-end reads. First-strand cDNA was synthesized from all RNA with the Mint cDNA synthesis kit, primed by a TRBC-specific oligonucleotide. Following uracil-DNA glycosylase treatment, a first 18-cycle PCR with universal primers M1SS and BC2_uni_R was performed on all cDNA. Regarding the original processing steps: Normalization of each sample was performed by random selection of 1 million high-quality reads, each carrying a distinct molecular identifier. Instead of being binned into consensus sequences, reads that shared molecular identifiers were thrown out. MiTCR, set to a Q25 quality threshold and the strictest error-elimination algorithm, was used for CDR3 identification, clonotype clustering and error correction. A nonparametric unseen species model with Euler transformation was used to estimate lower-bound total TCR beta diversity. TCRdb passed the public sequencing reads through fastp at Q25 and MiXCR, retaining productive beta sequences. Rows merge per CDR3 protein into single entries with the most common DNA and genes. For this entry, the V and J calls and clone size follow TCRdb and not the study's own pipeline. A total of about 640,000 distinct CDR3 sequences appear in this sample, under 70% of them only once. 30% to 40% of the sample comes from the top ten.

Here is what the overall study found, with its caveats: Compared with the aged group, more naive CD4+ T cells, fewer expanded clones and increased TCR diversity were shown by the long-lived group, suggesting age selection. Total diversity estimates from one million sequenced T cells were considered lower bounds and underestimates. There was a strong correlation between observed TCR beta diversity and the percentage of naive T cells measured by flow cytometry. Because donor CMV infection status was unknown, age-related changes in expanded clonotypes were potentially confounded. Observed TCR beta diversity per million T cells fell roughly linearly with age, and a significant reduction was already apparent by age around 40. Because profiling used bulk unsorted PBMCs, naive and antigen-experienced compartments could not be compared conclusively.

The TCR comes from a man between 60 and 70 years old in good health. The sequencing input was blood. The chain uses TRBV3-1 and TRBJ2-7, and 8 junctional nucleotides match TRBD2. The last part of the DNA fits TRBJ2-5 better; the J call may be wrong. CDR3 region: CASSQDRSSGEETQYF. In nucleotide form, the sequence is TGTGCCAGCAGCCAAGATCGGAGTAGCGGGGAAGAGACCCAGTACTTC.